This T cell receptor beta chain was documented in a study of T-cell reconstitution after alpha-beta-depleted transplantation in children. Whole-study results and caveats: There were reportedly several hundred expanded graft clones from which alpha-beta T cells came about two months after transplant. Surviving recipient T cells and thymic progenitors produced the high day-60 TCRbeta diversity seen in some patients.

In germline, CDR1 is SGHRS, CDR2 YFSETQ. V lost 8 bases to trimming and J lost 0 bases, with 17 bases between them. The CDR3 is 15 residues long. Using unique molecular identifiers, the investigators prepared the TCRbeta library. One entry per CDR3 protein results from TCRdb running MiXCR on the PCR reads. The table lists hundreds of thousands of distinct CDR3 sequences, about 15% of them singletons. A note on this clonotype: The antigen is not known.

Sample: PBMCs, mostly from graft donor cells, taken 360 days after TCRalphabeta/CD19-depleted stem cell transplant. The V gene is TRBV5-1, the J gene TRBJ1-1, with TRBD1 as a possible D gene (6 bases). The sequence was obtained from a male patient between 10 and 17 years old who had a stem cell transplant for acute lymphoblastic leukemia, so the T cells may come from the graft donor. This CDR3 reads CASSRDTVLNTEAFF. The CDR3 nucleotides read TGCGCCAGTTCCCGGGACACGGTTCTGAACACTGAAGCTTTCTTT.